This passage covers 8 T cell receptor beta chains from one sample sequenced in a study of identical twins. TCRdb re-called the 5' RACE reads through MiXCR, storing one row per CDR3 protein. Of approximately 230,000 distinct CDR3 sequences in the sample, over 5.5% were seen once. This sample also appeared in a second study, on T cells expressing NK-cell markers.

Sequencing used CD8+ T cells sorted from blood. The receptors were sampled from a woman aged 18-35 years in good health.

This clonotype was counted between two and nine times. The V call is TRBV20-1, the J call TRBJ2-7, with 7 positions matching TRBD1. The V segment lost 5 bases and the J segment 1 base; nucleotides outside the gene matches: 5. The germline V gene encodes CDR1 DFQATT and CDR2 SNEGSKA (reference sequence). The CDR3 is 13 amino acids. CDR3 sequence reads: CSAPGGLSYEQYF. The DNA for the CDR3 is TGCAGTGCTCCAGGGGGATTGTCCTACGAGCAGTACTTC.

The chain combines TRBV12-5 with TRBJ1-1; D is ambiguous. This CDR3 spans 13 amino acids. With 2 bases removed from V and 10 bases from J, the gap between germline ends came to 14 bases. Germline V gene sequence: CDR1 LGHNT, CDR2 FRNRAP. The CDR3 sequence: CASGLNQVYRAFF. The DNA for the CDR3 is TGTGCTAGTGGTTTGAACCAGGTTTATAGAGCTTTCTTT.

J is TRBJ1-2 and V is TRBV7-8; possible D gene TRBD1, 6 bases. V dropped 0 bases and J dropped 3 bases, with 26 bases sitting between them. This CDR3 comprises 20 residues. Germline V gives CDR1 SGHVS, CDR2 FQNEAQ. In nucleotides, the CDR3 is TGTGCCAGCAGCTTAGCTCTGGGGGGCCCGACAGTAAACGGGGACTATGGCTACACCTTC. Translating gives CASSLALGGPTVNGDYGYTF.

The chain links TRBV16 to TRBJ2-7; 7 positions agree with TRBD1. V was pared by 4 bases and J by 7 bases, with 13 bases of the junction left unmatched. Looked up from germline, CDR1 is KGHSY and CDR2 is FQNENV. This CDR3 has 15 residues. The CDR3 spells CASSRYGEGAWEQYF. CDR3 bases: TGTGCCAGCAGCCGCTATGGAGAGGGGGCCTGGGAGCAGTACTTC.

This clonotype appeared a few times. This chain joins TRBV27 and TRBJ2-2; D perhaps matches TRBD1 (5 bases). CDR3 length: 14 residues. In germline, CDR1 is MNHEY, CDR2 SMNVEV (reference sequence). V shed 4 bases and J shed 4 bases, with 10 bases lying between them. This chain's CDR3 is CASSWGGVTGELFF. DNA for the CDR3: TGTGCCAGCAGTTGGGGCGGAGTCACCGGGGAGCTGTTTTTT.

This rearrangement joins TRBV7-9 to TRBJ2-7, with TRBD2 as a possible D gene (7 bases). Deletions cut 4 bases from V and 4 bases from J, with 14 bases between. The CDR3 is 14 amino acids. Germline V gene sequence: CDR1 SEHNR, CDR2 FQNEAQ (reference sequence). The CDR3 bases are TGTGCCAGCAGCTCGCTCGGGGGGCTGTACGAGCAGTACTTC. Its protein is CASSSLGGLYEQYF.

The table lists this clonotype with many counts. V and J are TRBV12-3 or TRBV12-4 and TRBJ2-1; D not certain. V gave up 1 base and J gave up 8 bases, with 6 bases separating them. CDR3 size: 12 residues. The DNA for the CDR3 is TGTGCCAGCAGTTTAGGGACGGATGAGCAGTTCTTC. Its protein is CASSLGTDEQFF.

This clonotype was detected only a few times. CDR3 DNA sequence: TGTGCCAGCAGCACCCCCCTCGGGCTTATCACAGATACGCAGTATTTT. Amino acids: CASSTPLGLITDTQYF. The chain has TRBV9 and TRBJ2-3; D is unclear. The CDR3 spans 16 residues. Germline CDR1 reads SGDLS; CDR2 reads YYNGEE. V shed 4 bases and J shed 2 bases, with 17 bases lying between them.